A single T cell receptor (beta chain) is shown here with its context. The sample originates from a study of blood T cell repertoires in COVID-19. Germline CDR1 is SGHTA and CDR2 is FQGNSA. This CDR3 has 14 residues. V gave up 0 bases and J gave up 9 bases, with 12 bases separating them. Original handling: Amplification of reference gene primers was used by the study to estimate nucleated cell counts. Data came from immunoSEQ multiplex PCR; TCRdb stores just in-frame clones and leaves some out. V and J calls and clone size are copied from that table; D and trimming were computed from the DNA. Of some 340,000 clones listed, around four fifths are singletons.

Sequencing was performed on PBMCs or T cells enriched from blood (not recorded which). J is TRBJ1-3 and V is TRBV7-2, with D perhaps TRBD1 (5 bases). This TCR came from a woman aged 45 to 65 who had recovered from COVID-19. CDR3 coding DNA: TGTGCCAGCAGCTTAGCGAATTGGGGGGGCACCATATATTTT. Translating gives CASSLANWGGTIYF.